This T cell receptor beta chain was recovered during a study of blood T cell repertoires in COVID-19. At the level of the study: The study drew acute and convalescent COVID-19 samples from the United States, Italy and Spain. PBMCs, B-cell-depleted T cells, or T cells provided the cDNA or gDNA that made up the material.

Original data processing: Reference gene primer amplification yielded estimated nucleated cell counts. Sequenced by immunoSEQ multiplex PCR; TCRdb stores in-frame clones only, minus some. That table supplies the V and J calls and clone size; D and trimming were determined from the DNA. Among 100,000 or so clones listed, roughly 87% were seen once. The origin of this receptor is a man aged 30 to 45 in a cohort sampled during active COVID-19. The sample taken for sequencing was peripheral blood.

The CDR3 region has the DNA TGTGCCAGCAGCTTAGGCCTAGCGGACCACGAGCAGTACTTC. Translating gives CASSLGLADHEQYF. This chain joins TRBV7-2 and TRBJ2-7; 7 bases fit TRBD2. This CDR3 spans 14 amino acids. From germline, CDR1 is SGHTA and CDR2 FQGNSA. J was trimmed by 5 bases and V by 1 base; bases with no gene match: 5.